The rows below give T cell receptor beta chains drawn from one sample of a study of T-cell memory formation after mild COVID-19. TCRdb independently ran MiXCR on the 5' RACE reads; one entry per CDR3 protein. The sample contains 150,000 to 200,000 distinct CDR3 sequences, about 9.9% of which appear only once. The material sequenced was PBMCs or a T cell subset sorted from them (not recorded which). The receptors shown here come from a young man who had mild COVID-19 (a few samples of this study predate the infection). Cell type and time point are not known. CDR3s include the opening cysteine and the closing phenylalanine or tryptophan. The order of the fields is V gene, clone size, D gene, J gene, CDR3 DNA, CDR3 protein. The D gene is left open where the match is weak. Some rows mark clone size as missing; the rest say once, few, many or name a class of expanded clone.

>TRBV7-2|few|NA|TRBJ2-1
TGTGCCAGCAGCTTCACTAGGGATGGTGAGCAGTTCTTC
CASSFTRDGEQFF
>TRBV7-2|many|TRBD1|TRBJ2-7
TGTGCCAGCAGCTTAGGACAGGGAGACGAGCAGTACTTC
CASSLGQGDEQYF
>TRBV4-2|few|TRBD1|TRBJ2-4
TGTGCCAGCAGCGGTGGGACAGGGGGAGCCAAAAACATTCAGTACTTC
CASSGGTGGAKNIQYF
>TRBV20-1|NA|TRBD1|TRBJ1-3
TGCAGTGCGAGACGACAGGGAAATTTGCCCATATATTTT
CSARRQGNLPIYF
>TRBV7-2|few|NA|TRBJ2-3
TGTGCCAGCAGCTTAGTATGGCGAGCAGATACGCAGTATTTT
CASSLVWRADTQYF
>TRBV18|few|TRBD1|TRBJ1-2
TGTGCCAGCTCACCCACGGGACAGGGGTTGAATGGCTACACCTTC
CASSPTGQGLNGYTF
>TRBV28|few|TRBD1|TRBJ1-1
TGTGCCAGCAGTCCCGGGACAGGGGATGGTAGCACTGAAGCTTTCTTT
CASSPGTGDGSTEAFF
>TRBV24-1|few|NA|TRBJ2-2
TGTGCCACCAGTGATCCCGTCCAAACTACCGGGGAGCTGTTTTTT
CATSDPVQTTGELFF
>TRBV7-6|NA|TRBD1|TRBJ2-1
TGTGCCAGCAGCTGGAATGCAGGGGGCGGGTACAATGAGCAGTTCTTC
CASSWNAGGGYNEQFF
>TRBV5-1|few|TRBD1|TRBJ2-1
TGCGCCAGCAGCTCGCCGGGACAGGGAATGAATGAGCAGTTCTTC
CASSSPGQGMNEQFF
>TRBV20-1|NA|TRBD1|TRBJ2-4
TGCAGTGCTCTTGACTCCCAGGGGGACAAAAACATTCAGTACTTC
CSALDSQGDKNIQYF
>TRBV6-2/TRBV6-3|few|NA|TRBJ2-1
TGTGCCAGCAGTTACCTCCAGGGGACCCCCAATGAGCAGTTCTTC
CASSYLQGTPNEQFF
>TRBV7-2|NA|TRBD2|TRBJ2-5
TGTGCCAGCAGCACGCGGGGGGCGCGGGAGACCCAGTACTTC
CASSTRGARETQYF
>TRBV2|NA|TRBD1|TRBJ2-5
TGTGCCAGCAGGACGGGACAGTACCAAGAGACCCAGTACTTC
CASRTGQYQETQYF
>TRBV7-2|few|TRBD2|TRBJ2-7
TGTGCCAGCAGCTTAGCCCCCCCCGCTAGCGGATTTGGCAACGAGCAGTACTTC
CASSLAPPASGFGNEQYF
>TRBV4-2|few|NA|TRBJ1-2
TGTGCCAGCAGCCAGGAAGCACCGGGCTATTATGGCTACACCTTC
CASSQEAPGYYGYTF
>TRBV5-5|many|NA|TRBJ2-7
TGTGCCAGCAGCTCTTACGAGTACGAGCAGTACTTC
CASSSYEYEQYF
>TRBV12-3/TRBV12-4|many|TRBD1|TRBJ1-6
TGTGCCAGCAGTGCAGAAAAGACAGGGGGGTATTGGAATTCACCCCTCCACTTT
CASSAEKTGGYWNSPLHF
>TRBV25-1|few|NA|TRBJ1-1
TGTGCCAGCCGACGCAGAGAGAGGACTGAAGCTTTCTTT
CASRRRERTEAFF
>TRBV7-2|NA|NA|TRBJ1-3
TGTGCCAGCAGCTCCGGGACGAGAAACACCATATATTTT
CASSSGTRNTIYF
>TRBV7-2|NA|NA|TRBJ1-2
TGTGCCAGCACCCCTTGGGCCCCAACTAACTATGGCTACACCTTC
CASTPWAPTNYGYTF
>TRBV7-2|many|NA|TRBJ1-5
TGTGCCAGCAGCTTCGACAATCAGCCCCAGCATTTT
CASSFDNQPQHF
>TRBV4-1|few|NA|TRBJ2-7
TGCGCCAGCAGCCATTGGGCCATCCCCATCTACGAGCAGTACTTC
CASSHWAIPIYEQYF
>TRBV3-1|few|NA|TRBJ2-6
TGTGCCAGCAGCCAAGGGCGGGTCCCTGGGGCCAACGTCCTGACTTTC
CASSQGRVPGANVLTF
>TRBV12-3/TRBV12-4|NA|TRBD1|TRBJ1-2
TGTGCCAGCAGTTTAACGGACAGGGCAGTAGCCGGCTACACCTTC
CASSLTDRAVAGYTF
>TRBV7-9|few|TRBD1|TRBJ2-2
TGTGCCAGCAGCCCTTACGGGACAGGGGGCCTCACCGGGGAGCTGTTTTTT
CASSPYGTGGLTGELFF
>TRBV30|NA|NA|TRBJ2-7
TGTGCCTGGTCCTGGACTGGGCATCCGGGGTTGCAGTACTTC
CAWSWTGHPGLQYF
>TRBV9|NA|TRBD2|TRBJ2-1
TGTGCCAGCACCAGGACTAGCGGGGGAACCTACAATGAGCAGTTCTTC
CASTRTSGGTYNEQFF
>TRBV7-9|few|NA|TRBJ1-6
TGTGCCAGCAGTCCCGCCCCGGCGGGGAATTCACCCCTCCACTTT
CASSPAPAGNSPLHF
>TRBV7-9|NA|NA|TRBJ2-5
TGTGCCAGCAGCCTCCTAATTAACCAAGAGACCCAGTACTTC
CASSLLINQETQYF
>TRBV7-3|NA|TRBD1|TRBJ1-2
TGTGCCAGCAGCCCGCGACAGGGAGCTAACTATGGCTACACCTTC
CASSPRQGANYGYTF
>TRBV20-1|many|TRBD1|TRBJ1-2
TGCAGTGTTGACCCGGGACAGGGGTCTTATGGCTACACCTTC
CSVDPGQGSYGYTF